This paragraph covers one T cell receptor beta chain sequence. Its target is unknown. The CDR3 consists of 11 residues. Germline V gives CDR1 GTSNPN, CDR2 SVGIG (reference sequence). These data belong to a study of beta chain features in type 1 diabetes. Study background: Cells sorted and examined across all samples totaled around 110,000,000. Whole-study findings and limits: Relative to healthy donors, patients appeared to have naive, central memory and Treg TCRB repertoires that were more similar. Type 1 diabetes patients showed a moderate but significant shortening of TCRB CDR3s in all four CD4+ subsets.

What was sequenced were expressed TCRB transcripts, since all of the isolated RNA had been reverse transcribed. Naive, central memory and regulatory T cell samples yielded around 3.4 million reads on average. Generated by immunoSEQ multiplex PCR, the TCRdb table keeps only in-frame clones and is missing some. The sample lists 430,000 or so clones, over 10% occurring once. The TCR was taken from a woman aged 18 to 35 in good health. The sample comprised naive CD4+ T cells from blood. The chain combines TRBV30 with TRBJ2-5; tentatively, D is TRBD2 (5 bases). TRBJ2-7 matches the DNA end more closely, so the J call is doubtful. CDR3 sequence reads: CAWGRAYEQYF. The CDR3 DNA is TGTGCCTGGGGGCGGGCCTACGAGCAGTACTTC.